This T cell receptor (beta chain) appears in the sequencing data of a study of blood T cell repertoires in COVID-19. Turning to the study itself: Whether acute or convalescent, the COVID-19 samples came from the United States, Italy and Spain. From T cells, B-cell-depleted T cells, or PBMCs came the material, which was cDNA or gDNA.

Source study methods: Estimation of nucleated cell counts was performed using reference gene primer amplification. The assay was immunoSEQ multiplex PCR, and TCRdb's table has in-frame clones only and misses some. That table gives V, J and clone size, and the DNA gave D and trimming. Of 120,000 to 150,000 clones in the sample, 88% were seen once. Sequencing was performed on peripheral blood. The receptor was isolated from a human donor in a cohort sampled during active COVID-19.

The CDR3 protein is CASSLGDRGSYEQYF. DNA of the CDR3: TGTGCCAGCAGCTTGGGAGACAGGGGCTCCTACGAGCAGTACTTC. The chain joins TRBV7-6 to TRBJ2-7; 8 nucleotides line up with TRBD1. This CDR3 has 15 amino acids. Germline trimming cut 3 bases from V and 0 bases from J; bases unmatched to any gene: 4. CDR1 is SGHVS, CDR2 FNYEAQ, per germline. The variable domain in full, completed from reference TRBV7-6 and TRBJ2-7, reads GAGVSQSPRYKVTKRGQDVALRCDPISGHVSLYWYRQALGQGPEFLTYFNYEAQQDKSGLPNDRFSAERPEGSISTLTIQRTEQRDSAMYRCASSLGDRGSYEQYFGPGTRLTVT.